This TCR beta chain was recovered during a study of blood T cell repertoires in COVID-19. The wider study: Acute and convalescent COVID-19 specimens originated in the United States, Italy and Spain. PBMCs, B-cell-depleted T cells, or T cells were the source of the cDNA or gDNA that made up the material.

The authors' processing: For nucleated cells, counts were estimated from reference gene primer amplification. Assay: immunoSEQ multiplex PCR; the TCRdb copy retains only in-frame clones and omits some. Clone size and the V and J calls come from that table; the DNA yielded D and trimming. The sample contains about 270,000 clones, about 86% of which appear only once. CDR1 is SGHDN and CDR2 is FVKESK in the germline V gene. Trimming removed 4 bases from V and 1 base from J, with 7 bases in between. The CDR3 spans 14 residues. On this clone itself: Other DNA sequences in the sample encode the same CDR3.

The chain is built from TRBV14 and TRBJ2-2; D is unresolved. This clonotype was obtained from a woman in her sixties with active or convalescent COVID-19. The sequenced sample consisted of peripheral blood. The CDR3 reads CASSPRLNTGELFF. Written as DNA, the CDR3 is TGTGCCAGCAGCCCGAGACTGAACACCGGGGAGCTGTTTTTT.